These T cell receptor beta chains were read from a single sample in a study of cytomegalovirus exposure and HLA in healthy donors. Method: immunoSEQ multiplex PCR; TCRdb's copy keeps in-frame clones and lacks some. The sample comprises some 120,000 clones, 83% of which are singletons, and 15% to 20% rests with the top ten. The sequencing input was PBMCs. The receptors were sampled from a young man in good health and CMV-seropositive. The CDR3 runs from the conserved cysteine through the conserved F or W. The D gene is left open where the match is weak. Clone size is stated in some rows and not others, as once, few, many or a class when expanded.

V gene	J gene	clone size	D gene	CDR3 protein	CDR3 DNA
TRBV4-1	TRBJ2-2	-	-	CASSPAGGTNTGELFF	TGCGCCAGCAGCCCAGCTGGGGGGACGAACACCGGGGAGCTGTTTTTT
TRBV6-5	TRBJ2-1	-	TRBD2	CASSYGTSGANEQFF	TGTGCCAGCAGCTACGGGACTAGCGGGGCCAATGAGCAGTTCTTC
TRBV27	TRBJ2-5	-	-	CASSLYSGGPSETQYF	TGTGCCAGCAGTTTATACTCAGGGGGGCCTTCGGAGACCCAGTACTTC
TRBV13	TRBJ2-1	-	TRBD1	CASSSDRGNEQFF	TGTGCCAGCAGCTCGGACAGGGGGAATGAGCAGTTCTTC
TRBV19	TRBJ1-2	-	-	CASSRQPLYGYTF	TGTGCCAGTAGTCGACAGCCCCTCTATGGCTACACCTTC
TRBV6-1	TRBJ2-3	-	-	CASSESDGGTDTQYF	TGTGCCAGCAGTGAATCTGACGGAGGCACAGATACGCAGTATTTT
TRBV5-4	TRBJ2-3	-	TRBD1	CASSLGGGYTQYF	TGTGCCAGCAGCTTGGGAGGGGGCTATACGCAGTATTTT
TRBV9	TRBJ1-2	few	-	CASSEGLRGDYGYTF	TGTGCCAGCAGCGAGGGCCTCAGGGGAGACTATGGCTACACCTTC
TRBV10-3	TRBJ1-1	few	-	CAISQGSPEAFF	TGTGCCATCAGTCAGGGTTCCCCTGAAGCTTTCTTT
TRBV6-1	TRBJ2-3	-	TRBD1	CASSESRGTGLDTQYF	TGTGCCAGCAGTGAAAGCCGAGGGACAGGGCTCGATACGCAGTATTTT
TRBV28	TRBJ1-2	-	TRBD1	CASSFQDRGIYGYTF	TGTGCCAGCAGTTTTCAGGACAGGGGCATCTATGGCTACACCTTC
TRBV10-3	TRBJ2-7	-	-	CAIRGASGKGEQYF	TGTGCCATCAGGGGGGCCTCGGGCAAGGGCGAGCAGTACTTC
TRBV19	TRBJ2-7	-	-	CASSIDYTEQYF	TGTGCCAGTAGTATTGACTACACCGAGCAGTACTTC
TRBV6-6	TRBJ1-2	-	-	CASTKGAVRGDYGYTF	TGTGCCAGCACAAAAGGGGCAGTCCGTGGGGACTATGGCTACACCTTC
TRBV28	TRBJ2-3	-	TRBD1	CASRGADRDTQYF	TGTGCCTCCCGAGGGGCGGACAGGGATACGCAGTATTTT
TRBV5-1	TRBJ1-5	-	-	CASSPDSYSNQPQHF	TGCGCCAGCAGCCCGGACAGTTATAGCAATCAGCCCCAGCATTTT
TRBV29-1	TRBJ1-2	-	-	CSSLQVSNYGYTF	TGCAGCTCCCTTCAGGTTTCTAACTATGGCTACACCTTC
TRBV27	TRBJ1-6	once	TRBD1	CASSFQGDSPLHF	TGTGCCAGCAGTTTTCAGGGGGATTCACCCCTCCACTTT
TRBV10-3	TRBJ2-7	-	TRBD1	CAISESGTGPSYEQYF	TGTGCCATCAGTGAGTCGGGGACAGGGCCGTCCTACGAGCAGTACTTC
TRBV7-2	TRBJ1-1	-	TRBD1	CASSSGQGYMNTEAFF	TGTGCCAGCAGCTCGGGACAGGGGTACATGAACACTGAAGCTTTCTTT
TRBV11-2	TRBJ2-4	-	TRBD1	CASSPRTGGLAKNIQYF	TGTGCCAGCAGCCCAAGGACAGGGGGCTTAGCCAAAAACATTCAGTACTTC
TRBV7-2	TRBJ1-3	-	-	CASSLVLLSGNTIYF	TGTGCCAGCAGCTTAGTCCTCCTCTCTGGAAACACCATATATTTT
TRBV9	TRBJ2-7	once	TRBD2	CASSVGSGVTYEQYF	TGTGCCAGCAGCGTAGGTAGCGGGGTAACCTACGAGCAGTACTTC
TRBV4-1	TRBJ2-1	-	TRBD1	CASSQAPGQVEQFF	TGCGCCAGCAGCCAAGCCCCTGGACAGGTAGAGCAGTTCTTC
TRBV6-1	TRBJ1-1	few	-	CASSEMGGPTEAFF	TGTGCCAGCAGTGAAATGGGGGGGCCGACTGAAGCTTTCTTT
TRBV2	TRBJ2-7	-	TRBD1	CASSGTAFVQQYF	TGTGCCAGCAGCGGGACAGCTTTCGTGCAGCAGTACTTC
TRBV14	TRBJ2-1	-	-	CASSQTETLQFF	TGTGCCAGCAGCCAAACAGAGACCCTACAGTTCTTC
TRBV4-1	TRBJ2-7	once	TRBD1	CASSFDRGNYEQYF	TGCGCCAGCAGCTTCGACAGGGGGAATTACGAGCAGTACTTC
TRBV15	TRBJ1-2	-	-	CATSRDEEGRYGYTF	TGTGCCACCAGCAGAGATGAGGAGGGACGATATGGCTACACCTTC
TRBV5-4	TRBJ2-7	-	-	CASSLNGSPYEQYF	TGTGCCAGCAGCTTGAACGGGTCCCCTTACGAGCAGTACTTC
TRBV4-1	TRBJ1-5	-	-	CASSRGLARDQPQHF	TGCGCCAGCAGCCGGGGGCTGGCCAGGGATCAGCCCCAGCATTTT
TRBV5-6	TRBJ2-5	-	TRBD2	CASSLGRGYETQYF	TGTGCCAGCAGCTTGGGGCGGGGGTATGAGACCCAGTACTTC
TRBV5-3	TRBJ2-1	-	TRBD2	CARSLRASGGPSSYNEQFF	TGTGCCAGAAGCTTGAGGGCTAGCGGGGGGCCCAGCTCCTACAATGAGCAGTTCTTC
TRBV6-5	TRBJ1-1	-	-	CASIRTGRAFF	TGTGCCAGCATTCGAACGGGTCGGGCTTTCTTT
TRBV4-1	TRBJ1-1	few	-	CASSQVALNTEAFF	TGCGCCAGCAGCCAAGTGGCACTGAACACTGAAGCTTTCTTT
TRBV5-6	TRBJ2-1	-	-	CASSLGQDYNEQFF	TGTGCCAGCAGCTTGGGACAAGACTACAATGAGCAGTTCTTC
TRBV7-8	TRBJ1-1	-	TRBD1	CASATGDTEAFF	TGTGCCAGCGCGACAGGGGACACTGAAGCTTTCTTT
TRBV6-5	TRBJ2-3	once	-	CASGSTGVWTDTQYF	TGTGCCAGCGGGTCGACAGGCGTATGGACAGATACGCAGTATTTT
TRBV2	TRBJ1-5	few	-	CASRGGPGKSNQPQHF	TGTGCCAGCAGGGGAGGGCCCGGGAAAAGCAATCAGCCCCAGCATTTT
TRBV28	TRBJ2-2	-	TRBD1	CASSPGQRRTGELFF	TGTGCCAGCAGTCCGGGACAGAGGAGGACCGGGGAGCTGTTTTTT
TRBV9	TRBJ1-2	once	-	CASSHSPGNVNYGYTF	TGTGCCAGCAGCCACTCCCCAGGGAACGTTAACTATGGCTACACCTTC
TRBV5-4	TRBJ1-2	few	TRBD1	CASSLPGQGAMYGYTF	TGTGCCAGCAGCTTGCCGGGACAGGGGGCAATGTACGGCTACACCTTC
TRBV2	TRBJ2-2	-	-	CASSGLRGTGELFF	TGTGCCAGCAGCGGCTTGAGGGGGACCGGGGAGCTGTTTTTT
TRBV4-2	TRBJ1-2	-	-	CASSQDLWGGGPIYGYTF	TGTGCCAGCAGCCAAGATTTATGGGGAGGGGGGCCCATCTATGGCTACACCTTC
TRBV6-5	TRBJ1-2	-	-	CASSYGSGGAGGYTF	TGTGCCAGCAGTTACGGGTCAGGCGGGGCGGGTGGCTACACCTTC
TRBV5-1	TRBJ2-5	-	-	CASSLLSVNQETQYF	TGCGCCAGCAGCTTGTTGTCAGTTAACCAAGAGACCCAGTACTTC
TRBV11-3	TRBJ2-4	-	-	CASSLDGGGGIQYF	TGTGCCAGCAGCTTAGATGGGGGCGGGGGCATTCAGTACTTC
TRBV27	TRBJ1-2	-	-	CASSPGGQSYGYTF	TGTGCCAGCAGTCCGGGGGGGCAAAGCTATGGCTACACCTTC
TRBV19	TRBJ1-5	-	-	CASSPGDLVGPQHF	TGTGCCAGTAGTCCGGGGGACCTCGTTGGGCCCCAGCATTTT
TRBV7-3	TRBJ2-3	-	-	CASSTPSGEQYF	TGTGCCAGCAGCACGCCGTCGGGGGAGCAGTATTTT
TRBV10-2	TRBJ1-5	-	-	CASRDDRPAQPQHF	TGCGCCAGCAGAGATGACAGGCCGGCGCAGCCCCAGCATTTT
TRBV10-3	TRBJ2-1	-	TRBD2	CATLAGAYNEQFF	TGTGCCACACTAGCGGGGGCGTACAATGAGCAGTTCTTC
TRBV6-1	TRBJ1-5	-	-	CASSESTYSNQPQHF	TGTGCCAGCAGTGAATCAACCTACAGCAATCAGCCCCAGCATTTT
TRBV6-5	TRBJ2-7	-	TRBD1	CASSRTTGRGSEQYF	TGTGCCAGCAGCCGAACGACAGGGCGAGGGTCCGAGCAGTACTTC
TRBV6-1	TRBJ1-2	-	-	CASNRDPDGYTF	TGTGCCAGCAACAGGGACCCGGATGGCTACACCTTC
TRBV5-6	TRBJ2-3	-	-	CASSPTGTDTQYF	TGTGCCAGCAGCCCGACAGGCACAGATACGCAGTATTTT
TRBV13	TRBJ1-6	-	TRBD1	CASSVSGGHVNSPLHF	TGTGCCAGCAGCGTCTCAGGGGGCCATGTGAATTCACCCCTCCACTTT
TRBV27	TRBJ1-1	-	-	CASSPVSTGSTEAFF	TGTGCCAGCAGTCCCGTATCGACAGGAAGCACTGAAGCTTTCTTT
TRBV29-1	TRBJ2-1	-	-	CSESSSSSYNEQFF	TGCAGCGAATCAAGCTCAAGCTCCTACAATGAGCAGTTCTTC
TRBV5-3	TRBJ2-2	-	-	CARSTQWGQGRRGGPATGELFF	TGTGCCAGAAGCACCCAGTGGGGACAGGGAAGGCGGGGGGGCCCAGCCACCGGGGAGCTGTTTTTT